These 5 T cell receptor beta chains came from one sample sequenced in a study of shared clonotypes between healthy human individuals. Sequenced by immunoSEQ multiplex PCR; TCRdb stores in-frame clones only, minus some. Here the sample spans 2 million to 3 million clones, approximately 93% being singletons. What was sequenced was naive CD4+ T cells from PBMCs. Subset described: CD45RA+ positively selected. Receptor source: a man aged 18 to 29 in good health. Some clones in this sample may be carry-over from other donors' samples.

The V call is TRBV21-1, the J call TRBJ1-1. TRBV21-1 is termed a pseudogene. This CDR3 has 18 amino acids. Here the CDR3 DNA reads TGTGCCAGCAGCAAAGCAGGGGGGAGGGCAGGGTCGGACACTGAAGCTTTCTTT. Translating gives CASSKAGGRAGSDTEAFF.

J is TRBJ2-1 and V is TRBV6-5; no firm D call. Looked up from germline, CDR1 is MNHEY and CDR2 is SVGAGI. Trimming pared 6 bases from V and 7 bases from J, leaving 19 bases between. The CDR3 spans 15 residues. The CDR3 here is CASSLIGLRSNEQFF. As DNA, the CDR3 is TGTGCCAGCAGCCTAATAGGGTTGAGGTCGAATGAGCAGTTCTTC.

The chain has TRBV28 and TRBJ1-3; a weak D match, TRBD1 (5 bases). The germline V and J ends were trimmed by 8 bases and 0 bases, with 11 bases remaining between them. The CDR3 extends over 14 amino acids. Germline V gene sequence: CDR1 MDHEN, CDR2 SYDVKM. The CDR3 DNA sequence: TGTGCCAGCGGGAAGGGGAGCTCTGGAAACACCATATATTTT. This translates into CASGKGSSGNTIYF.

This clone appeared a single time. The identical CDR3 is also encoded by other nucleotide sequences in the sample. The chain carries TRBV28 and TRBJ1-2; D is undetermined. Germline V gives CDR1 MDHEN, CDR2 SYDVKM. The V end was cut by 6 bases, the J end by 5 bases, with 7 bases between. This CDR3 spans 11 amino acids. The CDR3 DNA follows: TGTGCCAGCAGACGGGAGTATGGCTACACCTTC. Protein product: CASRREYGYTF.

Worth noting for this clone: One junction end disagrees with the germline gene, perhaps due to a read error. Other DNA sequences within the sample encode an identical CDR3. The chain combines TRBV7-3 with TRBJ2-1; 8 bases agree with TRBD2. Per germline, CDR1 SGHTA and CDR2 FQGTGA. CDR3 length: 12 amino acids. CDR3 residues: CASSITSGEQFF. In DNA form, the CDR3 reads TGTGCCAGCAGCATAACTAGCGGTGAGCAGTTCTTC.